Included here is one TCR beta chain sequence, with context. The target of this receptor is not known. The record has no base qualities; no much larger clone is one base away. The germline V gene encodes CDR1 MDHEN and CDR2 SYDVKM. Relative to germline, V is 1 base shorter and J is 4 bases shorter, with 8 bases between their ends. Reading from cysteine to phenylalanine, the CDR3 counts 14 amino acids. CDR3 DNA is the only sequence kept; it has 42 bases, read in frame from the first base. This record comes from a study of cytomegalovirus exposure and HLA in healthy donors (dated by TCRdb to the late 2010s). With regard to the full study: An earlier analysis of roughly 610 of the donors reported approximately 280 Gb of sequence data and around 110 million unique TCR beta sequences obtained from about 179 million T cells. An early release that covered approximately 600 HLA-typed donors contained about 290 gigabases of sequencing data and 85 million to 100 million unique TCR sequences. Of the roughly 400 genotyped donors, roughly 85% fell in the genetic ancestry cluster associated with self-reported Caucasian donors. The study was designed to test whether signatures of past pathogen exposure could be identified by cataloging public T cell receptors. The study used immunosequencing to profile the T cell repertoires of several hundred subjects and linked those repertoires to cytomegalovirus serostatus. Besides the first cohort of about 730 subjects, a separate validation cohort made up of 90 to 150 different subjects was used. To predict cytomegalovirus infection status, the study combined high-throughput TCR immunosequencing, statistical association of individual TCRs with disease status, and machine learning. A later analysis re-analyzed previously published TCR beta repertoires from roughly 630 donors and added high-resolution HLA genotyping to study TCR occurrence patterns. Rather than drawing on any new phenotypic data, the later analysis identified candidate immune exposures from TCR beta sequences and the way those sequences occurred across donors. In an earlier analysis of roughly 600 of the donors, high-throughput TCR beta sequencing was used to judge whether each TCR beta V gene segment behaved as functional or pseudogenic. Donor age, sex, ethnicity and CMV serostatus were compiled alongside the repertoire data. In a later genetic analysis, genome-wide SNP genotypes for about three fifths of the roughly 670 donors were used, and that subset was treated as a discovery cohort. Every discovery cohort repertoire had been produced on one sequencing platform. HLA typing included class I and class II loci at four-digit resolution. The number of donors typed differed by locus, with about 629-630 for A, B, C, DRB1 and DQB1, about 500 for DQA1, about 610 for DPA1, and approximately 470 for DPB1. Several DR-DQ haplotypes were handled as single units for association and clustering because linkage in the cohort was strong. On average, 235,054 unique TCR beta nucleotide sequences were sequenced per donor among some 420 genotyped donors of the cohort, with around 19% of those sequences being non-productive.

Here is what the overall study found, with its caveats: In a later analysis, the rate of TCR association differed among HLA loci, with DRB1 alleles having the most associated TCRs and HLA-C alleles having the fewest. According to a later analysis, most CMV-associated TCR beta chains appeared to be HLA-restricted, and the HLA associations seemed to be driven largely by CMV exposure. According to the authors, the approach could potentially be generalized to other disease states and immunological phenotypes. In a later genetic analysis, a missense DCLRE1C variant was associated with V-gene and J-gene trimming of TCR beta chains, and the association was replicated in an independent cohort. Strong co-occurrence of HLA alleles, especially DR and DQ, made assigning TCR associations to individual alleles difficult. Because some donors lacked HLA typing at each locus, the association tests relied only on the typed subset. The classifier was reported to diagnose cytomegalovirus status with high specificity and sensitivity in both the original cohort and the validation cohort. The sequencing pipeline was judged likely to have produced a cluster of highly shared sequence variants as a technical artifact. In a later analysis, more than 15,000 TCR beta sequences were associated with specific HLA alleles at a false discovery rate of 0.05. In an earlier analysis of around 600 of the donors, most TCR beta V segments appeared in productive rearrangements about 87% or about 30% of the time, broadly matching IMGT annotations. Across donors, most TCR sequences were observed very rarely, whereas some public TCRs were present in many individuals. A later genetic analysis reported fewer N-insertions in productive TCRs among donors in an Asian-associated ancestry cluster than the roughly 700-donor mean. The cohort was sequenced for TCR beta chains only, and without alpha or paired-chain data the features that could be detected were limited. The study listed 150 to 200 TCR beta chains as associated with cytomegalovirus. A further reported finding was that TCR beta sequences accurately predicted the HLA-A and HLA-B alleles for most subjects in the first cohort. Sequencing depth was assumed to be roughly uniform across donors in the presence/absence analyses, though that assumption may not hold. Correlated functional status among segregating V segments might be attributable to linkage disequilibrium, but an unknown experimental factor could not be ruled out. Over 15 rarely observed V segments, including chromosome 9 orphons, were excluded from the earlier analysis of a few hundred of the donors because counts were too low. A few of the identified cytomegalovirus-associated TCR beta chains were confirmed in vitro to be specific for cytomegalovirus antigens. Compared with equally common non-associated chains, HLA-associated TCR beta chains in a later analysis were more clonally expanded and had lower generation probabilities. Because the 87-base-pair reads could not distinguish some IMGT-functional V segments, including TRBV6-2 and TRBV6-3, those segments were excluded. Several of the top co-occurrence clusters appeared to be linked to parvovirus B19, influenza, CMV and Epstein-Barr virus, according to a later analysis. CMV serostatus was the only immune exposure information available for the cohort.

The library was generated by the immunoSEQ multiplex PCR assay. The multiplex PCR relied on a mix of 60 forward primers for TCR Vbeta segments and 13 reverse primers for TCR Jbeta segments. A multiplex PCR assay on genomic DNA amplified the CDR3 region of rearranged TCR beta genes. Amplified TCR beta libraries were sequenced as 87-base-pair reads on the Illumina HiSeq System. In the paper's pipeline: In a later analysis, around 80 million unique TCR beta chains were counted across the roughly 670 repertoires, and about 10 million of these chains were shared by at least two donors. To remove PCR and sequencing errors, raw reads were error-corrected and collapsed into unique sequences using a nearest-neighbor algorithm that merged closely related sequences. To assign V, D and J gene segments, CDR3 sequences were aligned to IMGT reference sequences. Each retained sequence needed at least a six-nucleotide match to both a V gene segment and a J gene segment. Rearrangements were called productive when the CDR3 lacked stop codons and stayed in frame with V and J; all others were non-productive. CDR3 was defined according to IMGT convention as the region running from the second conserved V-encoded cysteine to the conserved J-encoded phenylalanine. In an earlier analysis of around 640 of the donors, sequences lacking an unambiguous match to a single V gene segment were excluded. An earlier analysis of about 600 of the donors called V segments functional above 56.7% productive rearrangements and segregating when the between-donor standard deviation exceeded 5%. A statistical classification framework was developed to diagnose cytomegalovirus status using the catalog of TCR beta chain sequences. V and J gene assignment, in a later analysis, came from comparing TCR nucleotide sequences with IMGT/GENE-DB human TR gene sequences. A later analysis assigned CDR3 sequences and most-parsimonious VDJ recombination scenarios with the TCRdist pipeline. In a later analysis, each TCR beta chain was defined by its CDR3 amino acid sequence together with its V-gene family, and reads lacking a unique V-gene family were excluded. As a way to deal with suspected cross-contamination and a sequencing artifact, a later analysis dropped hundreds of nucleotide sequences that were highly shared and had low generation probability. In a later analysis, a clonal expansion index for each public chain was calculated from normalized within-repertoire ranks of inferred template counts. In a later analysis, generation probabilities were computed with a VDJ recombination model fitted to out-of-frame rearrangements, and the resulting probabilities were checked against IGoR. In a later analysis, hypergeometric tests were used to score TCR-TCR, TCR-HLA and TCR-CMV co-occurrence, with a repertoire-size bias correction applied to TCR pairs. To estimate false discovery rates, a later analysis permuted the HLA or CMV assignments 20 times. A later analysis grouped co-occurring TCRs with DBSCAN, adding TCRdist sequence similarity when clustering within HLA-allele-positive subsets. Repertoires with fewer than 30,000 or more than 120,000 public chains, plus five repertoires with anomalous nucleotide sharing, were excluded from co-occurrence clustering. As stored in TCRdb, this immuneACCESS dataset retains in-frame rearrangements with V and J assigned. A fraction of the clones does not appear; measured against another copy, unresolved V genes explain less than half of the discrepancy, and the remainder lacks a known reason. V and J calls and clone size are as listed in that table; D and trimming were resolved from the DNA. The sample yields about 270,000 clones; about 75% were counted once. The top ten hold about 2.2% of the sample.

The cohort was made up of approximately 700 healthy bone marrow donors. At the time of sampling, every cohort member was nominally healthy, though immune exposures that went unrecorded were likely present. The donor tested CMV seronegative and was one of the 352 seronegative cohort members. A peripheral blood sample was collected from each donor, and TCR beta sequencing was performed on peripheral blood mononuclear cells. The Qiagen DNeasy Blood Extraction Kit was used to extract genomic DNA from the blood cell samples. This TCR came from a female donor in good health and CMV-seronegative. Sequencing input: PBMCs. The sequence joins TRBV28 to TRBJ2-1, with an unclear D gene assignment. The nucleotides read TGTGCCAGCAGTTTATTTATCGGTTACAATGAGCAGTTCTTC. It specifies CASSLFIGYNEQFF. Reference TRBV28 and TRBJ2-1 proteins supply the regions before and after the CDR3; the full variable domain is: DVKVTQSSRYLVKRTGEKVFLECVQDMDHENMFWYRQDPGLGLRLIYFSYDVKMKEKGDIPEGYSVSREKKERFSLILESASTNQTSMYLCASSLFIGYNEQFFGPGTRLTVL.